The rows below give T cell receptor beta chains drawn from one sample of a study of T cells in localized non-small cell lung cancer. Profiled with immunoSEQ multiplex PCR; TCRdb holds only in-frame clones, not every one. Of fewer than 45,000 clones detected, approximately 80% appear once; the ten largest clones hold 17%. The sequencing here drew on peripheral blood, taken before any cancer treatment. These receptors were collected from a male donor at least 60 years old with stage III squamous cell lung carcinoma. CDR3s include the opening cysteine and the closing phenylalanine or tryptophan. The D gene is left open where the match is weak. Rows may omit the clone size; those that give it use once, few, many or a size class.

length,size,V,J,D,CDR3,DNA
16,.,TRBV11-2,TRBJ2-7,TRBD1,CASSSFRQGATYEQYF,TGTGCCAGCAGCTCCTTTCGACAGGGGGCGACCTACGAGCAGTACTTC
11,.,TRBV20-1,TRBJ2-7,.,CSAGTPYEQYF,TGCAGTGCGGGGACGCCCTACGAGCAGTACTTC
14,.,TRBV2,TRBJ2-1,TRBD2,CASSPLAGGYEQFF,TGTGCCAGCAGCCCACTAGCGGGGGGCTATGAGCAGTTCTTC
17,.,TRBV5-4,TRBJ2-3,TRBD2,CASSLGGASGSSDTQYF,TGTGCCAGCAGCTTGGGAGGTGCTAGCGGGAGTTCAGATACGCAGTATTTT
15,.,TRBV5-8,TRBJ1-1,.,CASRGEQGFNTEAFF,TGTGCCAGCAGGGGAGAACAGGGATTTAACACTGAAGCTTTCTTT
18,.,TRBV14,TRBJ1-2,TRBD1,CASSPKPAGGGLNYGYTF,TGTGCCAGCAGCCCCAAACCGGCCGGAGGGGGCCTTAACTATGGCTACACCTTC
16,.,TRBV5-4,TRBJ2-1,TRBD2,CASSLGLAGAYNEQFF,TGTGCCAGCAGCTTGGGGTTAGCGGGAGCTTACAATGAGCAGTTCTTC
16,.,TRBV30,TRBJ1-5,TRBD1,CAWSPQGAWGNQPQHF,TGTGCCTGGAGCCCACAGGGGGCATGGGGCAATCAGCCCCAGCATTTT
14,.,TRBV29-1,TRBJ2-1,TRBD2,CSVARLAEYNEQFF,TGCAGCGTCGCCAGACTAGCAGAATACAATGAGCAGTTCTTC
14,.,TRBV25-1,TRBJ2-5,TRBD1,CASNQQGAQETQYF,TGTGCCAGCAATCAACAGGGGGCACAAGAGACCCAGTACTTC
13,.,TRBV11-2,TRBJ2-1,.,CASSLTVYNEQFF,TGTGCCAGCAGCCTGACAGTCTACAATGAGCAGTTCTTC
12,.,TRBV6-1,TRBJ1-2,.,CASGPANYGYTF,TGTGCCAGCGGGCCAGCTAACTATGGCTACACCTTC
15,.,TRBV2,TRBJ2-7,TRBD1,CASSLDREISDEQYF,TGTGCCAGCAGTCTGGACAGGGAAATTTCCGACGAGCAGTACTTC
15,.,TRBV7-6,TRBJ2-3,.,CASSLADGSTDTQYF,TGTGCCAGCAGCTTAGCGGACGGCAGCACAGATACGCAGTATTTT
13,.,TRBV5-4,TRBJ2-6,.,CASSFTGANVLTF,TGTGCCAGCAGCTTTACTGGGGCCAACGTCCTGACTTTC
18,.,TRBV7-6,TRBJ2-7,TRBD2,CASSLEVLAGGLSGEQYF,TGTGCCAGCAGCTTAGAGGTTTTAGCGGGAGGTCTCAGCGGCGAGCAGTACTTC
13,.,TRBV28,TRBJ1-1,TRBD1,CASSQGQDLRAFF,TGTGCCAGCAGTCAGGGACAGGACCTGAGGGCTTTCTTT
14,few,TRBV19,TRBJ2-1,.,CASNSITGIQEQFF,TGTGCCAGCAATAGTATAACAGGGATCCAGGAGCAGTTCTTC
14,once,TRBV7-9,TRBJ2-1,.,CASSWGTIYNEQFF,TGTGCCAGCAGCTGGGGGACGATTTACAATGAGCAGTTCTTC
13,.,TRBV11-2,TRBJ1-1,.,CASSLDLSTEAFF,TGTGCCAGCAGCTTAGACCTGAGCACTGAAGCTTTCTTT
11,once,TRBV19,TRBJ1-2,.,CASGTGPGYTF,TGTGCCAGTGGGACCGGACCCGGCTACACCTTC
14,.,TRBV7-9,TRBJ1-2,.,CASSPPGRDGGYTF,TGTGCCAGCAGCCCCCCCGGCAGGGATGGGGGCTACACCTTC
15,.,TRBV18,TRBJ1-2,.,CASSPLVQADYGYTF,TGTGCCAGCTCACCACTAGTACAGGCGGACTATGGCTACACCTTC
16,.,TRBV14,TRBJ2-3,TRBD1,CASSLFQGARGDTQYF,TGTGCCAGCAGCCTATTCCAGGGGGCGCGTGGAGATACGCAGTATTTT
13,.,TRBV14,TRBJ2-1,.,CASSQEGRGEQFF,TGTGCCAGCAGCCAAGAAGGCCGGGGGGAGCAGTTCTTC
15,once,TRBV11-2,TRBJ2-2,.,CASSLGWANTGELFF,TGTGCCAGCAGCCTAGGGTGGGCGAACACCGGGGAGCTGTTTTTT
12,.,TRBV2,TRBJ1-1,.,CASSEGWEEAFF,TGTGCCAGCAGTGAAGGGTGGGAGGAAGCTTTCTTT
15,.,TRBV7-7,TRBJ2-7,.,CASSLGLHDSYEQYF,TGTGCCAGCAGTTTGGGACTCCACGATTCCTACGAGCAGTACTTC
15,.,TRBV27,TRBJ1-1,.,CASSPRPNMNTEAFF,TGTGCCAGCAGTCCCCGACCCAACATGAACACTGAAGCTTTCTTT
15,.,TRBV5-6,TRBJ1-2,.,CASSSGPTRNYGYTF,TGTGCCAGCAGCTCTGGACCGACCCGTAACTATGGCTACACCTTC
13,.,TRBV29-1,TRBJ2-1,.,CSVEKMLGNEQFF,TGCAGCGTCGAAAAGATGTTGGGGAATGAGCAGTTCTTC
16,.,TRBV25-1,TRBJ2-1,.,CASSSPIEFDYNEQFF,TGTGCCAGCAGTTCTCCAATCGAATTCGACTACAATGAGCAGTTCTTC
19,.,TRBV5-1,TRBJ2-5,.,CASSLLGTIGGVGQETQYF,TGCGCCAGCAGCTTGTTAGGGACAATTGGGGGCGTTGGGCAAGAGACCCAGTACTTC
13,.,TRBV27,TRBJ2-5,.,CASSQREGETQYF,TGTGCCAGCAGCCAACGTGAGGGAGAGACCCAGTACTTC
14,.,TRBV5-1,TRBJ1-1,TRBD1,CASSTRGRNTEAFF,TGCGCCAGCAGCACCAGGGGGAGGAACACTGAAGCTTTCTTT
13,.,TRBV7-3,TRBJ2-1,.,CASSPWPANEQFF,TGTGCCAGCAGCCCTTGGCCGGCCAATGAGCAGTTCTTC
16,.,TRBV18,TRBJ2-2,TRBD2,CASSPPSGGAAGELFF,TGTGCCAGCTCACCACCGAGCGGGGGGGCCGCCGGGGAGCTGTTTTTT
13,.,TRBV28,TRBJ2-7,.,CASTLRPPYEQYF,TGTGCCAGCACCCTAAGACCTCCCTACGAGCAGTACTTC
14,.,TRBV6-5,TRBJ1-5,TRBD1,CASADRGGNQPQHF,TGTGCCAGTGCGGACAGGGGAGGCAATCAGCCCCAGCATTTT
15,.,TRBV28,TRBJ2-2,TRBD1,CASSRTGLNTGELFF,TGTGCCAGCAGTCGGACAGGGCTAAACACCGGGGAGCTGTTTTTT
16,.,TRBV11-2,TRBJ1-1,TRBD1,CASTRTGGEFGTEAFF,TGTGCCAGCACCAGGACAGGGGGCGAATTTGGGACTGAAGCTTTCTTT
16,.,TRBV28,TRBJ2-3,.,CASSSPATHVTDTQYF,TGTGCCAGCAGTTCCCCGGCCACCCATGTCACAGATACGCAGTATTTT
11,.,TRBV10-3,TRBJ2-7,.,CAIRIGGEQYF,TGTGCCATCAGGATTGGGGGGGAGCAGTACTTC
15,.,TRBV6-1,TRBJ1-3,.,CASSYRDSSGNTIYF,TGTGCCAGCAGCTACCGAGACAGCTCTGGAAACACCATATATTTT
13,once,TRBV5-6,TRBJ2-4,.,CASSLGRGNIQYF,TGTGCCAGCAGCTTGGGGCGGGGAAACATTCAGTACTTC
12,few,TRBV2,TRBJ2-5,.,CASKGTGETQYF,TGTGCCAGCAAGGGGACGGGGGAGACCCAGTACTTC
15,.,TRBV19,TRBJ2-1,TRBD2,CASSTGTSGSDEQFF,TGTGCCAGTAGTACCGGGACTAGCGGGAGCGATGAGCAGTTCTTC